A single sample is the source of the 4 T cell receptor beta chains below, sequenced in a study of OX40 agonist ivuxolimab in advanced cancers. Assay used: immunoSEQ multiplex PCR; TCRdb lists only in-frame clones, some missing. The sample lists roughly 75,000 clones, roughly 93% seen once, with less than 7% in the top ten. The sequences come from CD4+ or CD8+ T cells sorted from blood, collected in a trial of the OX40 agonist ivuxolimab. The origin of the receptors is an adult with an advanced solid tumor such as melanoma, head and neck, liver or kidney cancer.

This clone came up a few times. The identical CDR3 is also encoded by other nucleotide sequences in the sample. The DNA of the CDR3 is TGTGCCAGTAGTATAGGAGGACAGTCCAATCAGCCCCAGCATTTT. It encodes CASSIGGQSNQPQHF. The chain links TRBV19 to TRBJ1-5; D is perhaps TRBD1 (6 bases). Trimming pared 1 base from V and 3 bases from J, leaving 10 bases between. CDR3 length: 15 residues. Germline assignment: CDR1 LNHDA and CDR2 SQIVND (reference sequence). Full variable domain (missing parts from reference TRBV19 and TRBJ1-5): DGGITQSPKYLFRKEGQNVTLSCEQNLNHDAMYWYRQDPGQGLRLIYYSQIVNDFQKGDIAEGYSVSREKKESFPLTVTSAQKNPTAFYLCASSIGGQSNQPQHFGDGTRLSIL.

The chain carries TRBV2 and TRBJ2-3; the match to TRBD2 covers 10 bases. The CDR3 is 14 amino acids. Germline assignment: CDR1 SNHLY and CDR2 FYNNEI. V shed 9 bases, J shed 0 bases, and the junction held 3 bases outside the gene matches. The CDR3 DNA sequence: TGTGCCAGTATGACTAGCGGGAGCACAGATACGCAGTATTTT. It is translated as CASMTSGSTDTQYF.

The chain uses TRBV6-4 and TRBJ2-3, with D uncertain. The CDR3 consists of 15 residues. V shed 2 bases and J shed 0 bases, with 9 bases lying between them. Germline CDR1 MRHNA, CDR2 SNTAGT. Here the CDR3 DNA reads TGTGCCAGCAGTGACGCGATGCCTAGCACAGATACGCAGTATTTT. It is translated as CASSDAMPSTDTQYF.

This clone was observed a single time. The CDR3 DNA follows: TGTGCCAGCAGGCCTCAGGGACTTGAGACCCAGTACTTC. This sequence encodes CASRPQGLETQYF. The chain employs TRBV28 and TRBJ2-5, with a tentative D call TRBD2 (6 bases). CDR3 length: 13 amino acids. Trimming shortened V by 6 bases and J by 5 bases, and 13 bases separated the two germline ends. CDR1 and CDR2 (germline): MDHEN, SYDVKM.